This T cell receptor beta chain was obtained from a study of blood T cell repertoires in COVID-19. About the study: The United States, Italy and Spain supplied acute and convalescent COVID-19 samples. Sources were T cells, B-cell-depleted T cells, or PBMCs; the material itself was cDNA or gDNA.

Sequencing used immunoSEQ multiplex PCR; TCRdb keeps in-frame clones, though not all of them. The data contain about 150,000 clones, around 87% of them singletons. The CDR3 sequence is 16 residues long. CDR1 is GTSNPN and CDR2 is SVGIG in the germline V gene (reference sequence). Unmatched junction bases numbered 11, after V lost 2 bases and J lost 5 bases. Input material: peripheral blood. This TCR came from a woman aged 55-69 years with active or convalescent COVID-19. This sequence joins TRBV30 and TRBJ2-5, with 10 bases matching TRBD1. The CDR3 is CAWSSSGTGVLETQYF. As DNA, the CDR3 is TGTGCCTGGAGTTCCTCCGGGACAGGGGTATTGGAGACCCAGTACTTC.